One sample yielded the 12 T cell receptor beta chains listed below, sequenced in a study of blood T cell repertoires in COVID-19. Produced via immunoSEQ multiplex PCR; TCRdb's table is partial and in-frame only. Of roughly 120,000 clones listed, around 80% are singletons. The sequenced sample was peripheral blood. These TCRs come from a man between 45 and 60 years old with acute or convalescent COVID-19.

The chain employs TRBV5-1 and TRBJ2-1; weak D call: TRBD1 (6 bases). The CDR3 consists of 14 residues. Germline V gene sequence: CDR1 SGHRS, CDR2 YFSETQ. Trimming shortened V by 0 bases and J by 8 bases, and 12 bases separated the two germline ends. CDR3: CASSLGGPDDEQFF. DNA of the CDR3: TGCGCCAGCAGCTTGGGGGGGCCGGACGATGAGCAGTTCTTC.

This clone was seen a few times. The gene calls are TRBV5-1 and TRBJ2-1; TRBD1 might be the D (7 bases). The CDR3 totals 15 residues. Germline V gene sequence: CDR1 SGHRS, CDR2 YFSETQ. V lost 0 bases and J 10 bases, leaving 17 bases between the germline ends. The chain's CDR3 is CASSLVQGGFMEQFF. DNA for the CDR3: TGCGCCAGCAGCTTGGTTCAGGGGGGTTTTATGGAGCAGTTCTTC.

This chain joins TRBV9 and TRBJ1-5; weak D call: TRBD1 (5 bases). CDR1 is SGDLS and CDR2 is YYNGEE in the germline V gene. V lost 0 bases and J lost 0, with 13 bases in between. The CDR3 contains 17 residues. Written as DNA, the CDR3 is TGTGCCAGCAGCGTAGAAGGAGGGGCCTATAGCAATCAGCCCCAGCATTTT. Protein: CASSVEGGAYSNQPQHF.

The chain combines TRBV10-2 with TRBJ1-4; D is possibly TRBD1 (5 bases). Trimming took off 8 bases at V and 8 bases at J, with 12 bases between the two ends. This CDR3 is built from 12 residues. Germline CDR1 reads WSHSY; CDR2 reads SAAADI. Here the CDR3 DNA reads TGCGCCAGCGGGGCCCGGCAGGAAAAACTGTTTTTT. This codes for CASGARQEKLFF.

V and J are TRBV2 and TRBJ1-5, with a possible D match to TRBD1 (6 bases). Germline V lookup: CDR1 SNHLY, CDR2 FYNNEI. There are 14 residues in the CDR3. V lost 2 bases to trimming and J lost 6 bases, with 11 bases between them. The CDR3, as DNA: TGTGCCAGCAGTGAACTACAGGGTCGTCAGCCCCAGCATTTT. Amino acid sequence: CASSELQGRQPQHF.

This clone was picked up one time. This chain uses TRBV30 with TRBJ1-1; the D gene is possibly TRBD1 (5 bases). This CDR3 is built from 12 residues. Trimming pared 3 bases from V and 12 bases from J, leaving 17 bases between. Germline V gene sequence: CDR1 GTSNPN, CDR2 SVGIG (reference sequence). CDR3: CAWRTGGRVPFF. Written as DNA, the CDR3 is TGTGCCTGGAGAACCGGCGGCAGGGTCCCTTTCTTT.

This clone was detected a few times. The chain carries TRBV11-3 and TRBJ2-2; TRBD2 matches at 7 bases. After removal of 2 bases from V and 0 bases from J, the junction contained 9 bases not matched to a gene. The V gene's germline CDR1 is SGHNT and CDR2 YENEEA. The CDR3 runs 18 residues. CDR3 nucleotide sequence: TGTGCCAGCAGCTTAACGAGGGGAGGGAATACGAACACCGGGGAGCTGTTTTTT. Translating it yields CASSLTRGGNTNTGELFF.

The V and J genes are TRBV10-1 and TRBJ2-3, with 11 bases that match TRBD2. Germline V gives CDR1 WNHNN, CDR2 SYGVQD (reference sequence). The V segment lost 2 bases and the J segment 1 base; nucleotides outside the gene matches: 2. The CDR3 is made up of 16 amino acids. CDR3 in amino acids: CASSEGLAGRTDTQYF. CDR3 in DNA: TGCGCCAGCAGTGAGGGACTAGCGGGCCGCACAGATACGCAGTATTTT.

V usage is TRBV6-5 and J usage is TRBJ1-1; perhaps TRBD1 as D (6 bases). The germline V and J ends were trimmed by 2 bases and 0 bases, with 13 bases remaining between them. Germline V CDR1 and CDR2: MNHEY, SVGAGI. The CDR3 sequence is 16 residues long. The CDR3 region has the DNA TGTGCCAGCAGTTACCAACAGGGTCACATGAACACTGAAGCTTTCTTT. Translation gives CASSYQQGHMNTEAFF.

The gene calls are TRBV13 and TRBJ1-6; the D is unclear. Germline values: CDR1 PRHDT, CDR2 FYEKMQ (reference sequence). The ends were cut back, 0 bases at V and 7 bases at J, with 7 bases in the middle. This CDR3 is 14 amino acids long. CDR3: CASSLGTPNSPLHF. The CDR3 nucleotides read TGTGCCAGCAGCTTAGGGACACCAAATTCACCCCTCCACTTT. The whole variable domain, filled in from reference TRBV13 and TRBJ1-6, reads AAGVIQSPRHLIKEKRETATLKCYPIPRHDTVYWYQQGPGQDPQFLISFYEKMQSDKGSIPDRFSAQQFSDYHSELNMSSLELGDSALYFCASSLGTPNSPLHFGNGTRLTVT.

CDR3 DNA: TGTGCCAGCAGCCAAGCAGGGAGCGGGAGTGAGCAGTTCTTC. Its translation is CASSQAGSGSEQFF. This sequence joins TRBV3-1 (or the pseudogene TRBV3-2) and TRBJ2-1; 8 nucleotides agree with TRBD2. CDR1 is LGHDT and CDR2 is YNNKEL in the germline V gene (reference sequence). Unmatched junction bases numbered 5, after V lost 1 base and J lost 9 bases. CDR3 length equals 14 residues.

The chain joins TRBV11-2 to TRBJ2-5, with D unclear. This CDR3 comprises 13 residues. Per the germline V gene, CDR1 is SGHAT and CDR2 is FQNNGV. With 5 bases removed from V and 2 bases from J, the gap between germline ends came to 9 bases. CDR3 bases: TGTGCCAGCAGCCTTACTCTTCAAGAGACCCAGTACTTC. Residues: CASSLTLQETQYF. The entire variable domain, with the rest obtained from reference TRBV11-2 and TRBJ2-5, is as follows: EAGVAQSPRYKIIEKRQSVAFWCNPISGHATLYWYQQILGQGPKLLIQFQNNGVVDDSQLPKDRFSAERLKGVDSTLKIQPAKLEDSAVYLCASSLTLQETQYFGPGTRLLVL.